A selection of T cell receptor beta chains follows, all from one sample in a study of shared clonotypes between healthy human individuals. Assay used: immunoSEQ multiplex PCR; TCRdb lists only in-frame clones, some missing. The sample includes 950,000 to 1,300,000 clones, around 76% of them seen just once. Source material: memory CD4+ T cells sorted from blood. The receptor set was obtained from a man aged 18 to 30 in good health. The CDR3 runs from the conserved cysteine through the conserved F or W. D genes are given only for firm matches. Part of the rows lack a size; the others show once, few, many or a class for expanded clones.

TRBJ2-1 | NA | TRBD2 | TRBV4-3 | TGCGCCAGCAGCCAAGCTACTAGCGGGAGGGTGTTCTTC | CASSQATSGRVFF
TRBJ2-1 | NA | NA | TRBV5-1 | TGCGCCAGCGGTGTGTTGGGGGGTGCCTACAATGAGCAGTTCTTC | CASGVLGGAYNEQFF
TRBJ2-1 | NA | NA | TRBV6-1 | TGTGCCAGCAGTGAAAGGGGGAGCAATGAGCAGTTCTTC | CASSERGSNEQFF
TRBJ2-3 | NA | NA | TRBV6-8 | TGTGCCAGCAGCCTTACACACGACAAACAGGGCTTTAATACAGATACGCAGTATTTT | CASSLTHDKQGFNTDTQYF
TRBJ2-2 | once | TRBD2 | TRBV25-1 | TGTGCCAGCAGTGGGACTAGCGGGGGACAAACGAACACCGGGGAGCTGTTTTTT | CASSGTSGGQTNTGELFF
TRBJ2-7 | NA | TRBD1 | TRBV11-1 | TGTGCCAGCAGCATTGGACAGGCCCGCTCCTACGAGCAGTACTTC | CASSIGQARSYEQYF
TRBJ2-7 | NA | NA | TRBV5-1 | TGCGCCAGCAGCTTGGACACCTACGAGCAGTACTTC | CASSLDTYEQYF
TRBJ2-3 | NA | NA | TRBV7-2 | TGTGCCAGCAGCTTAGAACCAGCAGCAGATACGCAGTATTTT | CASSLEPAADTQYF
TRBJ2-7 | NA | NA | TRBV30 | TGTGCCTGGAGTGCCAGACCCGGGACCCAGAGCTCCTACGAGCAGTACTTC | CAWSARPGTQSSYEQYF
TRBJ1-5 | once | TRBD1 | TRBV12-5 | TGTGCTAGTGGTCCGGGACAGGCTTATCAGCCCCAGCATTTT | CASGPGQAYQPQHF
TRBJ2-7 | NA | NA | TRBV30 | TGTGCCTGGAGTGTTGGAAAGGGGGAGCAGTACTTC | CAWSVGKGEQYF
TRBJ2-5 | NA | TRBD1 | TRBV5-6 | TGTGCCAGCAGCTATCTGGGGACAGGGGCCCAGTACTTC | CASSYLGTGAQYF
TRBJ2-2 | once | TRBD1 | TRBV28 | TGTGCCAGCAGTTTCAGACAGGGGAAGACCGGGGAGCTGTTTTTT | CASSFRQGKTGELFF
TRBJ1-1 | NA | NA | TRBV16 | TGTGCCAGCAGCCACGGACAAAAGAACACTGAAGCTTTCTTT | CASSHGQKNTEAFF
TRBJ2-1 | NA | NA | TRBV7-9 | TGTGCCAGCAGCTTAGTCCCCCCGGGACTCAGGCAGTTCTTC | CASSLVPPGLRQFF
TRBJ2-2 | NA | NA | TRBV30 | TGTGCCTGGAGTGTATGGTCAGCCGGGGAGCTGTTTTTT | CAWSVWSAGELFF
TRBJ2-2 | NA | TRBD2 | TRBV7-9 | TGTGCCAGCAGCCCCCCCGGGAGGGACACCGGGGAGCTGTTTTTT | CASSPPGRDTGELFF
TRBJ1-5 | NA | NA | TRBV28 | TGTGCCAGCAGTTTATTTCCAGGATATAGCAATCAGCCCCAGCATTTT | CASSLFPGYSNQPQHF
TRBJ2-7 | NA | NA | TRBV9 | TGTGCCAGCAGCGTAAGGGGCCTTTGGGACGAGCAGTACTTC | CASSVRGLWDEQYF
TRBJ1-4 | NA | NA | TRBV6-5 | TGTGCCAGCAGGTTCGACAGATCAACTAATGAAAAACTGTTTTTT | CASRFDRSTNEKLFF
TRBJ1-1 | once | NA | TRBV4-3 | TGCGCCAGCAGCCAACTAGGGGGGACTGAAGCTTTCTTT | CASSQLGGTEAFF
TRBJ2-7 | NA | TRBD2 | TRBV6-5 | TGTGCCAGCAGCTCGACTAGCGGAAGGACGGAGCAGTACTTC | CASSSTSGRTEQYF
TRBJ2-1 | many | NA | TRBV13 | TGTGCCAGCAGCTTAGGACTTAACAATGAGCAGTTCTTC | CASSLGLNNEQFF
TRBJ1-1 | few | NA | TRBV19 | TGTGCCAGTAAGAGGGCAGCATCCTCTGAAGCTTTCTTT | CASKRAASSEAFF
TRBJ1-2 | NA | NA | TRBV7-2 | TGTGCCAGCAGCTTAGACGGGGTAGGGGGCTACACCTTC | CASSLDGVGGYTF
TRBJ2-7 | many | NA | TRBV28 | TGTGCCAGCAGCGCGACGGAATACGAGCAGTACTTC | CASSATEYEQYF
TRBJ2-7 | NA | NA | TRBV7-2 | TGTGCCAGCAGCTTAGGAAGGGGGAGCTCCTACGAGCAGTACTTC | CASSLGRGSSYEQYF